In its sample, the clone carrying this TCR beta chain was seen a few times. Its antigen is not known. Each cDNA held unique molecular identifiers, and template switching gave it a universal primer site. Each CDR3 protein gets one entry after TCRdb re-called the 5' RACE reads with MiXCR. The sample holds 430,000 or so distinct CDR3 sequences, approximately 24% seen once. V trimming: 3 bases; J trimming: 0 bases; junction bases outside the gene matches: 1. From germline, CDR1 is LGHDT and CDR2 YNNKEL (reference sequence). There are 16 residues in the CDR3. This sample stems from a study of identical twins. General study points: Insertion counts were lower in abundant cord blood beta clonotypes, a trend that memory repertoires did not show.

This sample was also put to use in a study of T cells expressing NK-cell markers. Per that paper: Among several donors, these clonotypes also ranked first in the CD3+CD56-NKG2C+ fraction. Certain NKG2C+ T cell clones were expanded, and their HCMV specificity remained unclear.

The source material was CD4+ T cells sorted from blood. V usage is TRBV3-1 and J usage is TRBJ2-2; TRBD2 agrees at 10 bases. The TCR was taken from a woman younger than 30 in good health. CDR3 region: CASSQTSGSNTGELFF. CDR3 nucleotide sequence: TGTGCCAGCAGCCAGACTAGCGGGTCGAACACCGGGGAGCTGTTTTTT.